This TCR beta chain stems from a study of vaccination and CD4 T cells after COVID-19. Study in general: The cells were exposed to overlapping spike peptides originating from SARS-CoV-2, HCoV-NL63, HCoV-OC43 and HCoV-229E for stimulation. Control cultures, each given a CEFX pool, an HIV-1 Nef pool, or no peptide, were included.

Cultured CD4+ T cell DNA was sequenced using the Oncomine TCR Beta short-read assay. TCRdb processed the PCR reads anew with MiXCR; each CDR3 protein has one entry. The table records 10,000 to 15,000 distinct CDR3 sequences, about three quarters of them present only once. This clonotype was found a few times. Its antigen is unknown. Germline-derived CDR1 and CDR2 are DFQATT and SNEGSKA (reference sequence). The CDR3 runs to 10 residues. V lost 5 bases to trimming and J lost 2 bases, with 3 bases between them. Regarding treatment: approximately nine-day PBMC culture with coronavirus spike peptide pools or control peptides (ViraFEST assay). The study's findings and limits: Of the reactive clones in convalescent patients, a median roughly 86% showed up only post-vaccination.

The sequencing input was CD4+ T cells from blood, cultured in vitro. The chain carries TRBV20-1 and TRBJ1-2; D unresolved. This clonotype originated in a human donor who had recovered from COVID-19. The CDR3 DNA is TGCAGTGCTCACAACTATGGCTACACCTTC. Translated, it gives CSAHNYGYTF.